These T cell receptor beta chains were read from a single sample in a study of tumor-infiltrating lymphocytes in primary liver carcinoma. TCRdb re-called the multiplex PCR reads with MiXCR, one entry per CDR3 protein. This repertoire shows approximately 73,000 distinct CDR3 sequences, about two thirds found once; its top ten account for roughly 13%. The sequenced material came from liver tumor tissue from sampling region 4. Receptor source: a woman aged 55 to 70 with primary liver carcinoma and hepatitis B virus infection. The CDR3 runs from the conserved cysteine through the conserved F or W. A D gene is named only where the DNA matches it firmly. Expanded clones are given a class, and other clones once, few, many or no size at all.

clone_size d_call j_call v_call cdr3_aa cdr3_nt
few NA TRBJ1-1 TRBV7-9 CASSLEVDGAEAFF TGTGCCAGCAGCTTAGAGGTTGACGGCGCTGAAGCTTTCTTT
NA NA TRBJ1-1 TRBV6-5 CASSSDRPNSEAFF TGTGCCAGTAGCTCGGACAGACCGAACAGTGAAGCTTTCTTT
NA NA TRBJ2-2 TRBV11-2 CASCPLHGPSGELFF TGTGCCAGCTGCCCTCTGCATGGACCGAGCGGGGAGCTGTTTTTT
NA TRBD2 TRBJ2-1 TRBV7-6 CAGSRAGTSDDNEQFF TGTGCCGGCAGCCGTGCGGGGACTAGCGATGACAATGAGCAGTTCTTC
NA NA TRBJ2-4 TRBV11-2 CAGNLDGWGRDIQYF TGTGCCGGCAACTTAGATGGTTGGGGGCGTGACATTCAGTACTTC
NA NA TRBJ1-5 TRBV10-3 CTVGGQENQPQHF TGTACTGTTGGGGGGCAGGAGAATCAGCCCCAGCATTTT
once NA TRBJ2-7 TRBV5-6 CASSLRGTASYEQYF TGTGCCAGCAGCCTCAGAGGTACAGCTTCCTACGAGCAGTACTTC
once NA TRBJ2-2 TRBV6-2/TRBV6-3 CISRRTVANTGELFF TGTATCAGCAGGAGGACAGTCGCGAACACCGGGGAGCTGTTTTTT
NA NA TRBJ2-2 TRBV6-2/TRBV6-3 CASSYSSFRTENTGELLF TGTGCCAGCAGTTACTCGAGTTTTCGGACAGAAAACACCGGGGAGCTGCTTTTT
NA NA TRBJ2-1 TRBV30 CAWNRGEGGNEQFF TGTGCCTGGAACCGCGGGGAGGGGGGCAATGAGCAGTTCTTC
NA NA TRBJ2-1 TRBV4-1 CASSQLRVSGYNEQFF TGCGCCAGCAGCCAGCTCCGGGTCAGCGGCTACAATGAGCAGTTCTTC
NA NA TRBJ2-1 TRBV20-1 CSVSEDYPGNEQFF TGCAGTGTTAGTGAGGACTACCCGGGGAATGAGCAGTTCTTC
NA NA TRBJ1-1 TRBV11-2 CASSLGASVEAFF TGTGCCAGCAGCTTAGGGGCGAGCGTTGAAGCTTTCTTT
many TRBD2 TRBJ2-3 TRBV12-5 CASGNGLAGGTDTQYF TGTGCTAGTGGTAACGGACTAGCGGGAGGCACAGATACGCAGTATTTT
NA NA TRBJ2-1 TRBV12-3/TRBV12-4 CASNTGQYNERFF TGTGCCAGCAATACCGGACAGTACAATGAGCGGTTCTTC
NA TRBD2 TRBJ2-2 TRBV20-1 CSAHGLLTGGGAGELFF TGCAGTGCGCACGGACTACTTACGGGAGGGGGTGCCGGGGAGCTGTTTTTT
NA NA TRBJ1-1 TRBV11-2 CAGGFHGGTEAFF TGTGCCGGTGGCTTTCATGGTGGGACTGAAGCTTTCTTT
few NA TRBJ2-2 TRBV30 CAWSVGLTPGELFF TGTGCCTGGAGTGTAGGACTCACCCCCGGAGAGCTGTTTTTT
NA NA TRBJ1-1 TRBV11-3 CASNQDGSNTEAFF TGTGCCAGTAACCAGGACGGCTCGAACACTGAAGCTTTCTTT
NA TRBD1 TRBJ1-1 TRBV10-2 CVSRGQSNTDAFF TGCGTCAGCAGGGGACAGTCGAACACTGATGCTTTCTTT
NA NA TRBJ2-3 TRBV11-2 CASRLGGPTYTSDTQYF TGTGCCAGCAGATTAGGGGGACCAACGTACACGTCAGATACTCAGTATTTT
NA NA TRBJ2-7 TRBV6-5 CASLPVHGSNEQYF TGTGCCAGTCTTCCGGTACATGGTTCGAACGAGCAGTACTTC
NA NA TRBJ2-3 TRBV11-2 CGSCPRRGNTQYF TGTGGCAGCTGCCCGCGACGGGGGAATACGCAGTATTTT
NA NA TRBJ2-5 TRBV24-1 CATSDSGTNYQEIQYF TGTGCCACCAGTGATTCCGGGACAAATTATCAAGAGATCCAGTATTTC
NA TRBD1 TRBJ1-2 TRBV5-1 CASSPGQGTDYTF TGCGCCAGCAGCCCAGGACAGGGGACTGACTACACCTTC
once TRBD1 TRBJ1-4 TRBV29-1 CSVRTGDREKLFF TGCAGCGTCCGGACAGGTGACCGCGAAAAACTGTTTTTT
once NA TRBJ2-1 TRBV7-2 CASNLGHRTAYNEQFF TGTGCCAGCAACTTAGGCCACAGGACGGCATACAATGAGCAGTTCTTC
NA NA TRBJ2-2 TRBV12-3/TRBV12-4 CASSRSGLNTGKLFF TGTGCCAGCTCAAGGTCCGGCTTGAACACCGGGAAGCTGTTTTTT
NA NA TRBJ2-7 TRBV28 CASSLSEWGNPGGNEQCF TGTGCTAGCAGCCTATCCGAGTGGGGGAACCCTGGGGGGAACGAGCAGTGCTTC
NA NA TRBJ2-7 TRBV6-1 CAGSGGRGSVEQYF TGTGCCGGCAGTGGAGGAAGGGGCTCGGTCGAGCAGTACTTC
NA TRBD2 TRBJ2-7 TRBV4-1 CASSQGSGRAGYEQHF TGCGCCAGCAGCCAAGGAAGCGGGAGGGCCGGCTATGAGCAGCACTTC
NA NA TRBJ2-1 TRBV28 CASSLWTNGSYEQFF TGTGCCAGCAGTCTCTGGACTAACGGGAGCTATGAGCAGTTCTTC
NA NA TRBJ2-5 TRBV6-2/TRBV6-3 CASSRISSQGTQYF TGTGCCAGCAGTCGGATTAGCAGTCAAGGGACCCAGTACTTC
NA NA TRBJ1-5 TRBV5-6 CASSQQVNSNQPQHF TGTGCAAGCAGCCAACAGGTGAATAGCAATCAGCCCCAGCATTTT
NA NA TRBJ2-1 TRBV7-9 CASSLAPPAATRDEQFF TGTGCCAGCAGCTTAGCGCCCCCAGCGGCTACTAGGGATGAGCAGTTCTTC
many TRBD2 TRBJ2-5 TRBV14 CASSPLGSGAQETQYF TGTGCCAGCAGCCCCCTGGGTAGCGGGGCACAAGAGACCCAGTACTTC